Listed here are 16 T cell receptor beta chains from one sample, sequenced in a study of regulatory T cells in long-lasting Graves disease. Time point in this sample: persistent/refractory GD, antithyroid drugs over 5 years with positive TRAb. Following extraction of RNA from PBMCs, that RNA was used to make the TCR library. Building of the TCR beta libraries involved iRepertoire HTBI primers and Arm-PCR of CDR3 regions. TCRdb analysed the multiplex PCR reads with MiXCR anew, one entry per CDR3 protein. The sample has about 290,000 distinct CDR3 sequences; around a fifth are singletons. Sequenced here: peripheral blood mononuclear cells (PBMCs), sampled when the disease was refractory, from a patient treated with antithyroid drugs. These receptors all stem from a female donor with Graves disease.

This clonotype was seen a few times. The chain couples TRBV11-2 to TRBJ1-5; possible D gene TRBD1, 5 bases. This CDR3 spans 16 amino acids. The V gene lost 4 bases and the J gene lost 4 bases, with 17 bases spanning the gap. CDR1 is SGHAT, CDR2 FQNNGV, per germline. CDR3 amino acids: CASSSLSQGSNQPQHF. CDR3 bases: TGTGCCAGCAGCTCCCTCTCCCAGGGAAGTAATCAGCCCCAGCATTTT. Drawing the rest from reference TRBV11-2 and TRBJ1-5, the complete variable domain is EAGVAQSPRYKIIEKRQSVAFWCNPISGHATLYWYQQILGQGPKLLIQFQNNGVVDDSQLPKDRFSAERLKGVDSTLKIQPAKLEDSAVYLCASSSLSQGSNQPQHFGDGTRLSIL.

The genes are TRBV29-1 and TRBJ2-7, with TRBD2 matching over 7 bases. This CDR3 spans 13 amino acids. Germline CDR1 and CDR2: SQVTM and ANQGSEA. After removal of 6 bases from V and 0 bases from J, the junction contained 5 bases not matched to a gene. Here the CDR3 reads CSVTGTISYEQYF. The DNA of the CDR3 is TGCAGCGTAACCGGGACTATCTCCTACGAGCAGTACTTC.

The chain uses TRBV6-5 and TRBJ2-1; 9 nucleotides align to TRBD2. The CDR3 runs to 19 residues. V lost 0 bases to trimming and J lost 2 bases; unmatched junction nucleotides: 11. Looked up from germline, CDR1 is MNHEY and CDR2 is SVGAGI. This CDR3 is CASSYSTRGLARAYNEQFF. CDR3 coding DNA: TGTGCCAGCAGTTACTCCACTCGAGGACTAGCGAGGGCCTACAATGAGCAGTTCTTC.

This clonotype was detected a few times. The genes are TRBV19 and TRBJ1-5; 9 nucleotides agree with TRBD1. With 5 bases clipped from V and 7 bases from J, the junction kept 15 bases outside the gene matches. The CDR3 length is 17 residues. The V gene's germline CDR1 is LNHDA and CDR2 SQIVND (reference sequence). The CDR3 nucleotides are TGTGCCAGTAGTCTTAAACCACCGGGACAGGGACACCAGCCCCAGCATTTT. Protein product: CASSLKPPGQGHQPQHF.

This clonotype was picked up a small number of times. The CDR3, as DNA: TGTGCCAGCAGCCAGAAGGGGGCGGAACTAGCCAAAAACATTCAGTACTTC. This encodes CASSQKGAELAKNIQYF. The chain combines TRBV3-1 with TRBJ2-4; 7 nucleotides line up with TRBD1. This CDR3 has 17 residues. Per germline, CDR1 LGHDT and CDR2 YNNKEL (reference sequence). Germline trimming cut 3 bases from V and 0 bases from J; bases unmatched to any gene: 8.

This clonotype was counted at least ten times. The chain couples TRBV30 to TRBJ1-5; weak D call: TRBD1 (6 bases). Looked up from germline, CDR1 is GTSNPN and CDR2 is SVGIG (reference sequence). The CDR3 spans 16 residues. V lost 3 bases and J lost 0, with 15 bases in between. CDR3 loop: CAWRDSRGNSNQPQHF. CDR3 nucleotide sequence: TGTGCCTGGAGAGACAGCAGGGGAAATAGCAATCAGCCCCAGCATTTT.

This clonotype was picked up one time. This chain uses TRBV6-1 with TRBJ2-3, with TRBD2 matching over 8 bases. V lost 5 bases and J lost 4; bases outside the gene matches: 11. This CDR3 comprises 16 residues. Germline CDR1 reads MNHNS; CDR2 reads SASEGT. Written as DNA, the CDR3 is TGTGCCAGCAGTCACACCAGCGGGAGTCAGGCAGATACGCAGTATTTT. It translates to CASSHTSGSQADTQYF.

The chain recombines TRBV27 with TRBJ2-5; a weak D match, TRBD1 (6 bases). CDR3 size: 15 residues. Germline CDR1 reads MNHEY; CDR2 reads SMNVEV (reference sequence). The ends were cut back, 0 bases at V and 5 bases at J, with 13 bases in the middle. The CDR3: CASSLSWDIWETQYF. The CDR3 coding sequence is TGTGCCAGCAGTTTATCTTGGGACATCTGGGAGACCCAGTACTTC.

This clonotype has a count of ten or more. The CDR3 here is CASSPAYNEQFF. In DNA, the CDR3 is TGTGCCAGCAGCCCAGCCTACAATGAGCAGTTCTTC. This rearrangement joins TRBV7-2 to TRBJ2-1; D is ambiguous. Germline V gene sequence: CDR1 SGHTA, CDR2 FQGNSA. The CDR3 sequence is 12 residues long. The V end lost 5 bases, the J end lost 2 bases, and 4 bases lay between the germline ends.

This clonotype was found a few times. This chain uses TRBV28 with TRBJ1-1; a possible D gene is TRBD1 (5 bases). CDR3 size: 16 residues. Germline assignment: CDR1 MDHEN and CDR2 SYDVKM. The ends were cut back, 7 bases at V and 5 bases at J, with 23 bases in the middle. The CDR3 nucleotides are TGTGCCAGCACTTTGGGGCAGGGTGATTGGGGGACTGAAGCTTTCTTT. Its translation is CASTLGQGDWGTEAFF.

The CDR3 DNA sequence: TGTGCCAGCCTCCCCGGGACTAGCGGGGTAAATGAGCAGTTCTTC. This translates into CASLPGTSGVNEQFF. The V call is TRBV2, the J call TRBJ2-1; 13 nucleotides align to TRBD2. CDR1 is SNHLY and CDR2 is FYNNEI in the germline V gene. V was clipped by 8 bases and J by 7 bases; unmatched bases: 8. The CDR3 runs 15 residues.

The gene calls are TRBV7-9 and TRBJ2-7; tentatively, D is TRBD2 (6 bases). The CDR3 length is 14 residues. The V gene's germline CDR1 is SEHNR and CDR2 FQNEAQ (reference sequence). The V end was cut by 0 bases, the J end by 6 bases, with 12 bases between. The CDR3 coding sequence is TGTGCCAGCAGCTTAGCGCTCATGGGGGGCGAGCAGTACTTC. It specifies CASSLALMGGEQYF.

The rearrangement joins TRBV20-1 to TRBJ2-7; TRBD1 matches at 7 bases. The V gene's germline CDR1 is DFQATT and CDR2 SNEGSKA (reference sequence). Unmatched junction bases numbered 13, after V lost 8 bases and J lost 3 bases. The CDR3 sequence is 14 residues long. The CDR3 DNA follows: TGCAGTTTACGATGGCCGGCAGGGGGCTACGAGCAGTACTTC. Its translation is CSLRWPAGGYEQYF.

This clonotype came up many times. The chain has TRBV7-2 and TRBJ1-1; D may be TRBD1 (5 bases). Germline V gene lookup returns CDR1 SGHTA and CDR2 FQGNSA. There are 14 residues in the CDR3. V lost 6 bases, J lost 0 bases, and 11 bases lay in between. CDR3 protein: CASSTRTLNTEAFF. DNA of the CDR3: TGTGCCAGCAGTACCCGGACATTGAACACTGAAGCTTTCTTT.

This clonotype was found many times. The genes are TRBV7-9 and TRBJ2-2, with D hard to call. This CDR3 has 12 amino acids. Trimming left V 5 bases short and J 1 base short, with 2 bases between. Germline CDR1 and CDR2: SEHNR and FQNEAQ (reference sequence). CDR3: CASSLNTGELFF. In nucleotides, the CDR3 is TGTGCCAGCAGCCTGAACACCGGGGAGCTGTTTTTT.

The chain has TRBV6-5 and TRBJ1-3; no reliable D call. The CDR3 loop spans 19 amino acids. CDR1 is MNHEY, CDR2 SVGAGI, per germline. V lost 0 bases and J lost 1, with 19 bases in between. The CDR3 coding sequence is TGTGCCAGCAGTTACTCTCGGCAGGTGGTTAGTGGGTCTGGAAACACCATATATTTT. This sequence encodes CASSYSRQVVSGSGNTIYF.